This TCR beta chain was recorded in a study of blood T cell repertoires in COVID-19 (dated by TCRdb to about 2020). Regarding the research as a whole: Samples from collaborators originated in the United States, Italy and Spain and spanned both the acute and convalescent phases of COVID-19. The material from the prospective study consisted of cDNA or gDNA derived from T cells, B-cell-depleted T cells, or PBMCs. Deeply sampled blood TCRbeta repertoires from subjects exposed to, actively infected with, or recovered from COVID-19 were included in the dataset. A freely available public database, intended as a resource for researchers studying the immune response to SARS-CoV-2, is where the repertoires were released. The samples were drawn from two sources: the first 160 participants of the ongoing ImmuneRACE study, and 1,000 to 1,500 subjects contributed by 6 global collaborators. Nearly every sample came with metadata listing a de-identified subject ID, COVID-19 status, age in years and sex. HLA class I and class II types, where available, came from metadata supplied by the sample provider rather than from assay-based typing. Overall study outcomes, separate from this receptor: The quantity of clinical and demographic metadata differed by source and by participant and was supplied without curation.

TCRbeta CDR3 regions were amplified from genomic DNA using the immunoSEQ Assay, a bias-controlled multiplex PCR. The paper's processing steps were these. The number of nucleated cells in each sample was estimated by amplification of reference gene primers within the assay. Sequence reads were collapsed and filtered to measure the absolute abundance of every unique TCRbeta CDR3 rearrangement. For each sample, productive Simpson clonality was calculated as the square root of Simpson's diversity index across productive rearrangements. The table comes from immuneACCESS by way of TCRdb, which keeps in-frame sequences with V and J called. Part of the clones is missing from these tables; in studies checked, under half for an unresolved V gene and the rest for unknown reasons. V, J and clone size reflect that table, while D and trimming were determined from the DNA. A total of around 240,000 clones appear in this sample, 91% of them only once. The top ten clonotypes cover approximately 1.2% of the sample.

Participants in the prospective study were enrolled through a virtual design, were aged 18 to 89 years, and lived in about two dozen United States geographic areas. In the prospective study, cohorts were assigned on the basis of participant-reported clinical history obtained from a screening survey and a study questionnaire. Each participant in the prospective study had whole blood, serum and a nasopharyngeal or oropharyngeal swab collected by mobile phlebotomists. Prospective study participants could optionally give additional blood draws and questionnaires over an approximately two-month period. Before DNA extraction, blood samples from the prospective study were shipped at room temperature or frozen. About this clone itself: Its antigen target is currently unknown. No much larger clone exists at a distance of one base, and base qualities are not known.

V gives up 8 bases and J gives up 5 bases, and the segment between their germline ends measures 24 bases. Taken from the germline V gene (reference sequence), the CDR1 and CDR2 loops are GTSNPN and SVGIG. The CDR3 sequence holds 15 residues, the cysteine and phenylalanine included. Of the read, only the CDR3 DNA is kept; its 45 bases are in frame from base 1. The rearranged segments are TRBV30 and TRBJ2-5; the D segment is perhaps TRBD1 or TRBD2, each sharing 6 matched bases. This sequence originates from a human donor in a cohort exposed to, infected with or recovered from COVID-19 (not recorded which). The donor label of this sample is uncertain. The sequencing input was PBMCs or T cells enriched from blood (not recorded which). The nucleotide sequence is TGTGCCCGAGGAGGGGAGACGACAGGAGGTGAGACCCAGTACTTC. It translates to CARGGETTGGETQYF.